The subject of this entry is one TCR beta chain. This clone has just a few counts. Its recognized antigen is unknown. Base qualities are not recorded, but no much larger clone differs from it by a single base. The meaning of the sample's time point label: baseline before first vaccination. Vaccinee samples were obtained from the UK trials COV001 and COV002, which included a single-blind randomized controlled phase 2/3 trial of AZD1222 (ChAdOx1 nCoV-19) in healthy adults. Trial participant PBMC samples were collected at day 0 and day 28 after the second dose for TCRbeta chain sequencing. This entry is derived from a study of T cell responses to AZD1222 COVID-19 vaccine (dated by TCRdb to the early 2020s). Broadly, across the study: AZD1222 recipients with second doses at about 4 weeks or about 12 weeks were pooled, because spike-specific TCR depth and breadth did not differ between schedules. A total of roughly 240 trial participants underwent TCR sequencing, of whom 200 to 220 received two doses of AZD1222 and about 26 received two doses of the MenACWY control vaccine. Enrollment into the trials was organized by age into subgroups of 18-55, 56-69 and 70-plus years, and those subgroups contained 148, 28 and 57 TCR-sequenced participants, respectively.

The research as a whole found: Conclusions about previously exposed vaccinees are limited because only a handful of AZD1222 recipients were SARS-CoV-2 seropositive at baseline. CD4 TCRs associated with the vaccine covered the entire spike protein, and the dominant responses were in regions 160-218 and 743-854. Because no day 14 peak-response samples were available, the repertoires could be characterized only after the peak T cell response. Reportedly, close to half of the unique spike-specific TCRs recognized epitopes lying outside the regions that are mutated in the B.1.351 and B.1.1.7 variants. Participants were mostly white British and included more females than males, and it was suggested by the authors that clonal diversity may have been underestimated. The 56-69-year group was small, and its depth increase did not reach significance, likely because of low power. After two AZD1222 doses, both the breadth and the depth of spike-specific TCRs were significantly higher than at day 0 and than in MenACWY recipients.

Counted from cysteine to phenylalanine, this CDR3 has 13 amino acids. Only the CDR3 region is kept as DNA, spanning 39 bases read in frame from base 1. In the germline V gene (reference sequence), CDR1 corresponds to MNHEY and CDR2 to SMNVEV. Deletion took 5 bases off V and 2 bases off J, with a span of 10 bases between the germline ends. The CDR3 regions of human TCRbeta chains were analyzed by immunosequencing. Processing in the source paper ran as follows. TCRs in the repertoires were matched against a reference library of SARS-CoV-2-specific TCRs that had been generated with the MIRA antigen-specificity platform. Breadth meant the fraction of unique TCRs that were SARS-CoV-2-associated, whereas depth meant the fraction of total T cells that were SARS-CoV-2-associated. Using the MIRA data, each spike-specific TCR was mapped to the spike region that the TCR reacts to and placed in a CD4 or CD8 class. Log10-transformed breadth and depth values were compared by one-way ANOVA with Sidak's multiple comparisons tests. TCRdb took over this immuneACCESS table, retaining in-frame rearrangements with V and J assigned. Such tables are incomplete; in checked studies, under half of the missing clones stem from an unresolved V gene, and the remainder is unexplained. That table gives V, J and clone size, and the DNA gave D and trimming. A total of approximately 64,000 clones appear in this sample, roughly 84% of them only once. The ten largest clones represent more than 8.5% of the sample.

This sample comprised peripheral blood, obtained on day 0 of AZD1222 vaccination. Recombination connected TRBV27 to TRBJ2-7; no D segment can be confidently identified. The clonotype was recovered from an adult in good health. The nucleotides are TGTGCCAGCAGTGAAGGAACGACCTACGAGCAGTACTTC. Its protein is CASSEGTTYEQYF.